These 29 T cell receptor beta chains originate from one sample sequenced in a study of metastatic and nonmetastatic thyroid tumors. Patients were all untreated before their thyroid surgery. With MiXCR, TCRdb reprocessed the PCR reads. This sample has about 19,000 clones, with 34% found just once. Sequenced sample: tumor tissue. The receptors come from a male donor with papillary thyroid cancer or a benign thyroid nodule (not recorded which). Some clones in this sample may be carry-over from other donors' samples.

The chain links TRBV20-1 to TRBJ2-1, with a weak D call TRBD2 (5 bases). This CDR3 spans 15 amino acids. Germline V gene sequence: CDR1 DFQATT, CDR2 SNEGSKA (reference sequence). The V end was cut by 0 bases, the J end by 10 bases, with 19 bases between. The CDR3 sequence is CSARDPVLEAMEQFF. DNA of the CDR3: TGCAGTGCTAGAGACCCCGTACTGGAGGCTATGGAGCAGTTCTTC.

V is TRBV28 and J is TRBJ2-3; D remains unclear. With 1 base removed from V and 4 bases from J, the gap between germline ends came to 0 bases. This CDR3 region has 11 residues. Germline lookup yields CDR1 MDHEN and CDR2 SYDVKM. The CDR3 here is CASSLSDTQYF. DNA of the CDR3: TGTGCCAGCAGTTTATCAGATACGCAGTATTTT.

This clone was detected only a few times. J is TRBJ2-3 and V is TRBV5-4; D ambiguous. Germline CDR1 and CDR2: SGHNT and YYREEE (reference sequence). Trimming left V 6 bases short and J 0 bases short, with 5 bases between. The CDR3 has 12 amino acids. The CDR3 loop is CASTQSTDTQYF. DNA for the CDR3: TGTGCCAGCACCCAAAGCACAGATACGCAGTATTTT. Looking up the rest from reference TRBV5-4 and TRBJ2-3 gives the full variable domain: ETGVTQSPTHLIKTRGQQVTLRCSSQSGHNTVSWYQQALGQGPQFIFQYYREEENGRGNFPPRFSGLQFPNYSSELNVNALELDDSALYLCASTQSTDTQYFGPGTRLTVL.

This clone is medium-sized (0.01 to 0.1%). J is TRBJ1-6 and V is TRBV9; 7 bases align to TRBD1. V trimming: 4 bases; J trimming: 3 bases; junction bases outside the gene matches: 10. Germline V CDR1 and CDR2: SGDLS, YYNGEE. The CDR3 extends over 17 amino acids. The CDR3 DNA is TGTGCCAGCAGCACCCGCCCCGGGACAGACTATAATTCACCCCTCCACTTT. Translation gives CASSTRPGTDYNSPLHF.

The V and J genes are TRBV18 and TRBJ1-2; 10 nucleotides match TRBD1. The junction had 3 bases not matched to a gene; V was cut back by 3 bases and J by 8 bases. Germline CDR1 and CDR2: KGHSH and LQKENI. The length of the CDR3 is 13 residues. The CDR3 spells CASSPTGGGGYTF. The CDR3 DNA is TGTGCCAGCTCACCGACAGGGGGCGGCGGCTACACCTTC.

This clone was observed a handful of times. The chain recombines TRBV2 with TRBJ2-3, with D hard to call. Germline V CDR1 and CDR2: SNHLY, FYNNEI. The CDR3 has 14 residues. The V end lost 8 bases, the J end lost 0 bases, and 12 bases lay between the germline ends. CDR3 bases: TGTGCCAGCGGACCTTCGCGTAGCACAGATACGCAGTATTTT. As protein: CASGPSRSTDTQYF.

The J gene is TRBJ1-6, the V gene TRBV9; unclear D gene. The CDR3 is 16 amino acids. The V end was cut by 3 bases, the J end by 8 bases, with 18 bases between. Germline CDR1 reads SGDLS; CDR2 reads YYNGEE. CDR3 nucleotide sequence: TGTGCCAGCAGCGCCGCCCTCCGAGACACCGATTCACCCCTCCACTTT. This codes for CASSAALRDTDSPLHF.

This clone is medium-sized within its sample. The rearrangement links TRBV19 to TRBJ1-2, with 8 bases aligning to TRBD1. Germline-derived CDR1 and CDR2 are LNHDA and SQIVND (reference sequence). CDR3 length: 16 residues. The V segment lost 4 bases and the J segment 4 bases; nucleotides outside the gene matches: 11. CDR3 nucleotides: TGTGCCAGTAGTACGCGGACAGGGCTAAACCCCTATGGCTACACCTTC. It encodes CASSTRTGLNPYGYTF.

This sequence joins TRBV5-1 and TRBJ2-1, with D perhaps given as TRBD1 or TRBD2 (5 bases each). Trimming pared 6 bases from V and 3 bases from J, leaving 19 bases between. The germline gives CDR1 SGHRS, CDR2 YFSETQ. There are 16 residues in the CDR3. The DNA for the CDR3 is TGCGCCAGCATCTATTGGATAGGGGACCTCTACAATGAGCAGTTCTTC. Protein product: CASIYWIGDLYNEQFF.

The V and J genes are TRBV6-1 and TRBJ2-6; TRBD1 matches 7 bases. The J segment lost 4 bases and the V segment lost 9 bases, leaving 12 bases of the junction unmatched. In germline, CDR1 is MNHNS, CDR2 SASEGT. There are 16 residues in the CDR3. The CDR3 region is CASQTGSADGANVLTF. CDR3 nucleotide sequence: TGTGCCAGTCAGACAGGGTCTGCGGACGGGGCCAACGTCCTGACTTTC.

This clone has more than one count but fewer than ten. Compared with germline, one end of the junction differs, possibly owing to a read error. CDR3 sequence (DNA): TGTGCCAGCCGGACAGGGGGGGCCAACTATGTCTACGCCTTC. It encodes CASRTGGANYVYAF. V and J are TRBV27 and TRBJ1-2, with 10 bases matching TRBD1. CDR1 and CDR2 from the germline V gene are MNHEY and SMNVEV (reference sequence). CDR3 size: 14 residues.

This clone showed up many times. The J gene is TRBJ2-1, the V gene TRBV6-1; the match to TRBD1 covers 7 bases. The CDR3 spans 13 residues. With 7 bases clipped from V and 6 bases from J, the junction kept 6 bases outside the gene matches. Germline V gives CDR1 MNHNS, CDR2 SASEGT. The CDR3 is CASTGQEPNEQFF. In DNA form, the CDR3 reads TGTGCCAGCACCGGACAGGAACCCAATGAGCAGTTCTTC.

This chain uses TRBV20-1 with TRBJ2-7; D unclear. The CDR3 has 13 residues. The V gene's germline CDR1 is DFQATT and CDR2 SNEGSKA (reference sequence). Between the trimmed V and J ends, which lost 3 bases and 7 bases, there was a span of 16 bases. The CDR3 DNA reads TGCAGTGCTAGTACGCCCCCTTTGCGGGAGCAGTACTTC. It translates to CSASTPPLREQYF.

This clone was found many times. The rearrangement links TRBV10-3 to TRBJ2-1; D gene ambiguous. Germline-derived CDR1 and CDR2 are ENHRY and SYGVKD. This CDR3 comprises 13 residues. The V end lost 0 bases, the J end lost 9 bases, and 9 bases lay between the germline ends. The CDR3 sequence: CAISESLSFEQFF. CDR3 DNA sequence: TGTGCCATCAGTGAGTCGTTAAGTTTTGAGCAGTTCTTC.

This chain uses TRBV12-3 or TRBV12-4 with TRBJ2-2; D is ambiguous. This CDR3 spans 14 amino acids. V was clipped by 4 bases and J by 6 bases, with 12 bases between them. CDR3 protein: CASSYSKFPGELFF. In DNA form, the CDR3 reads TGTGCCAGCAGTTACTCGAAGTTTCCCGGGGAGCTGTTTTTT.

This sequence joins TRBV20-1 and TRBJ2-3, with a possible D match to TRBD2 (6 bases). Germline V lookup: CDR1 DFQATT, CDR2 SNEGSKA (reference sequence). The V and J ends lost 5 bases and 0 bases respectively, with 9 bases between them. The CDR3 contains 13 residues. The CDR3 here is CSAAGLSTDTQYF. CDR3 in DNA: TGCAGTGCTGCGGGGTTAAGCACAGATACGCAGTATTTT.

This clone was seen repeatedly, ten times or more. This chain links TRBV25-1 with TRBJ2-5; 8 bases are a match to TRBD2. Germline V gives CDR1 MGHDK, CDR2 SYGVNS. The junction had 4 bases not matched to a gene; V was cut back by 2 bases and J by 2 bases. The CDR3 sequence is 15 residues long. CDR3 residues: CASSEITSGQETQYF. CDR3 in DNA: TGTGCCAGCAGTGAAATCACTAGCGGACAAGAGACCCAGTACTTC. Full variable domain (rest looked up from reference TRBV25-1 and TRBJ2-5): EADIYQTPRYLVIGTGKKITLECSQTMGHDKMYWYQQDPGMELHLIHYSYGVNSTEKGDLSSESTVSRIRTEHFPLTLESARPSHTSQYLCASSEITSGQETQYFGPGTRLLVL.

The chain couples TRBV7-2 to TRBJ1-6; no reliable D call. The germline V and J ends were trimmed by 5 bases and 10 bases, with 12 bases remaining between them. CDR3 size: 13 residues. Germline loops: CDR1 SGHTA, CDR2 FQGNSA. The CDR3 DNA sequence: TGTGCCAGCAGCGAGGTGGGAGGGTCACCCCTCCACTTT. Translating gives CASSEVGGSPLHF.

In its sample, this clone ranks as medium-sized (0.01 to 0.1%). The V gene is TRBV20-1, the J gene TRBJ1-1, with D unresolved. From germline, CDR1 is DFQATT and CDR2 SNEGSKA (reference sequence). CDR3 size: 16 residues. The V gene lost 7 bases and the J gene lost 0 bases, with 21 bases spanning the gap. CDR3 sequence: CSDTPRATWVNTEAFF. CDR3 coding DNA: TGCAGTGACACCCCCCGTGCTACATGGGTGAACACTGAAGCTTTCTTT.

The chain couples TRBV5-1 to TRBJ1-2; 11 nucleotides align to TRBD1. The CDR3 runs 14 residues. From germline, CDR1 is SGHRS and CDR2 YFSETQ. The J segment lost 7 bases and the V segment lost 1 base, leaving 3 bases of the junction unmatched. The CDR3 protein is CASSLSGTGGGYTF. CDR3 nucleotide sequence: TGCGCCAGCAGCTTGTCCGGGACAGGGGGTGGCTACACCTTC.

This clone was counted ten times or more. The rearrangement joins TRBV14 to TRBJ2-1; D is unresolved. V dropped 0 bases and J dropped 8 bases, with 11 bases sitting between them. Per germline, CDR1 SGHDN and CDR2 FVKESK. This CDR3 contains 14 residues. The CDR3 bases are TGTGCCAGCAGCCAAGATCGGCCCCCCCATGAGCAGTTCTTC. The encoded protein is CASSQDRPPHEQFF.

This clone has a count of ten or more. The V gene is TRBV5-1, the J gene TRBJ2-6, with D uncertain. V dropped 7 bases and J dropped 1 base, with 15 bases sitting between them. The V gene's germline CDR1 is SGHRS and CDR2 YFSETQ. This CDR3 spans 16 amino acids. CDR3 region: CASGAASRSGANVLTF. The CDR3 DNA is TGCGCCAGCGGTGCTGCCTCCAGATCTGGGGCCAACGTCCTGACTTTC.

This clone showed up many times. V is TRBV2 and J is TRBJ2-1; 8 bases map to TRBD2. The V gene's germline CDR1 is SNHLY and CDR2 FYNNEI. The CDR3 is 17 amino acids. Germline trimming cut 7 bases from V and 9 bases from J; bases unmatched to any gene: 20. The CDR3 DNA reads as TGTGCCAGCACCGCCGGGGGGGGGACTAGAAGCGGAAGTGAGCAGTTCTTC. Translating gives CASTAGGGTRSGSEQFF.

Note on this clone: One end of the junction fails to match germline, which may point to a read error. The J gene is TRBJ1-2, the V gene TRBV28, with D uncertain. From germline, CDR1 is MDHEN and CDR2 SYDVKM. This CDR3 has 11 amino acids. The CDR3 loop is CASSSTCGNTF. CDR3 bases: TGTGCCAGCAGCTCCACGTGTGGCAACACCTTC.

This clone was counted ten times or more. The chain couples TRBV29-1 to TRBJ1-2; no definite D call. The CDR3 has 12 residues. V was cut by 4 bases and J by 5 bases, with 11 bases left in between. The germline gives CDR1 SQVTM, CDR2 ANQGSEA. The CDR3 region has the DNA TGCAGCGTTGTTACTTTACTTTATGGCTACACCTTC. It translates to CSVVTLLYGYTF.

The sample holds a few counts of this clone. CDR3 sequence (DNA): TGTGCCAGCAGTGAAAGGGACAGGGGGCAGGGATCCTACGAGCAGTACTTC. Amino acid sequence: CASSERDRGQGSYEQYF. V gene TRBV6-1 combines with J gene TRBJ2-7, with 12 bases fitting TRBD1. Germline trimming cut 2 bases from V and 1 base from J; bases unmatched to any gene: 6. Per germline, CDR1 MNHNS and CDR2 SASEGT. This CDR3 is built from 17 residues.

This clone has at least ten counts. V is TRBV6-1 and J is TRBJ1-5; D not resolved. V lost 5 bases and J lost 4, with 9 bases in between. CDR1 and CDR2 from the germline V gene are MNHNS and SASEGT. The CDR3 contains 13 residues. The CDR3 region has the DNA TGTGCCAGCAGTTTGGCAGTTAATCAGCCCCAGCATTTT. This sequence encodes CASSLAVNQPQHF.

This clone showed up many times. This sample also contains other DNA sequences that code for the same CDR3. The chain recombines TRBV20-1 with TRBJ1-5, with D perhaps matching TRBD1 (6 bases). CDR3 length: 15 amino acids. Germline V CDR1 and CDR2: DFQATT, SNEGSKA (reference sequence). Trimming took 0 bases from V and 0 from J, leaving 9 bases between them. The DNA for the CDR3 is TGCAGTGCTAGAGAGGGGGCTCATAGCAATCAGCCCCAGCATTTT. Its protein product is CSAREGAHSNQPQHF.

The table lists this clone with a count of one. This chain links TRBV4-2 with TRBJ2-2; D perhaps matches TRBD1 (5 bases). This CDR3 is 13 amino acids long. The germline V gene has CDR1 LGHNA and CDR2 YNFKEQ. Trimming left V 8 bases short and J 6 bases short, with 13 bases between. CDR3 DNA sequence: TGTGCCAGCGGACAACGCAGCCCCGGGGAGCTGTTTTTT. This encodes CASGQRSPGELFF.